The text below deals with one TCR beta chain. Its antigen remains unknown. This specimen comes from a study of cytomegalovirus exposure and HLA in healthy donors. The study ran its PCR with 60 Vbeta and 13 Jbeta primers. Profiled with immunoSEQ multiplex PCR; TCRdb holds only in-frame clones, not every one. The sample contains fewer than 150,000 clones, around 82% of which appear only once. Trimming cost V 0 bases and J 4 bases; bases outside gene matches: 5. The CDR3 is 15 amino acids. Germline V lookup: CDR1 SEHNR, CDR2 FQNEAQ (reference sequence). Findings and limits, study-wide: Immune exposure data for these donors was limited to CMV serostatus. HLA restriction was apparent for most CMV-associated TCR beta chains in a later analysis.

Material for sequencing was PBMCs. The receptor's source is a man between 40 and 49 years old in good health and CMV-seropositive. The chain carries TRBV7-9 and TRBJ1-2; TRBD1 agrees at 7 bases. The CDR3 sequence is CASSLAEGAGYGYTF. The CDR3, as DNA: TGTGCCAGCAGCTTAGCGGAGGGGGCGGGCTATGGCTACACCTTC.